The next 22 T cell receptor beta chains were all read from a single sample in a study of shared clonotypes between healthy human individuals. Sequenced by immunoSEQ multiplex PCR; TCRdb stores in-frame clones only, minus some. Of some 2 million clones listed, 90% to 95% were seen once; the top ten hold approximately 0.13%. The sequencing input was naive CD4+ T cells sorted from blood. Subset reported: CD45RA+ positively selected. The receptors originated from a man aged 18-30 years in good health.

The chain couples TRBV18 to TRBJ2-3; 10 nucleotides match TRBD1. Per germline, CDR1 KGHSH and CDR2 LQKENI. The V and J ends lost 1 base and 2 bases, in that order; junction bases with no gene match: 9. The CDR3 has 18 amino acids. The CDR3 bases are TGTGCCAGCTCACCACTCCCTGCCGGGACAGGGGTCACAGATACGCAGTATTTT. This gives the protein CASSPLPAGTGVTDTQYF.

The chain couples TRBV4-3 to TRBJ2-1; possible D gene TRBD2, 6 bases. Germline values: CDR1 LGHNA, CDR2 YSLEER. V was pared by 0 bases and J by 0 bases, with 12 bases between. The CDR3 runs to 17 residues. The CDR3 DNA follows: TGCGCCAGCAGCCAAGATTGGGCTAGCGCCTCCTACAATGAGCAGTTCTTC. Protein product: CASSQDWASASYNEQFF.

The rearrangement uses TRBV7-9 and TRBJ2-5; 9 nucleotides agree with TRBD2. Per the germline V gene, CDR1 is SEHNR and CDR2 is FQNEAQ (reference sequence). There are 16 residues in the CDR3. With V trimmed by 1 base and J by 1 base, 4 bases remained unmatched. CDR3 sequence: CASSLGERGVQETQYF. CDR3 nucleotides: TGTGCCAGCAGCTTAGGGGAGCGGGGGGTCCAAGAGACCCAGTACTTC.

The chain employs TRBV28 and TRBJ1-2; 8 bases map to TRBD1. CDR1 and CDR2 from the germline V gene are MDHEN and SYDVKM. After removal of 4 bases from V and 8 bases from J, the junction contained 6 bases not matched to a gene. The CDR3 runs 13 residues. The CDR3 sequence is CASSSSDRGGYTF. The DNA of the CDR3 is TGTGCCAGCAGTTCCTCTGACAGGGGAGGCTACACCTTC.

This clone was counted a single time. The V gene is TRBV5-1, the J gene TRBJ1-6; no clear D gene. Trimming took 0 bases from V and 4 from J, leaving 8 bases between them. The germline V gene has CDR1 SGHRS and CDR2 YFSETQ. The CDR3 contains 15 residues. The CDR3 DNA sequence: TGCGCCAGCAGCTTGGAGGGCATATATAATTCACCCCTCCACTTT. It yields the protein CASSLEGIYNSPLHF.

J is TRBJ2-6 and V is TRBV7-3, with D hard to call. This CDR3 contains 17 residues. Germline CDR1 SGHTA, CDR2 FQGTGA. Trimming stripped 5 bases from V and 2 bases from J, with 16 bases between. CDR3 sequence: CASSPRTSKAGANVLTF. The CDR3 bases are TGTGCCAGCAGCCCGAGAACATCTAAAGCTGGGGCCAACGTCCTGACTTTC.

The V and J genes are TRBV6-6 and TRBJ1-5; 8 nucleotides line up with TRBD1. CDR3 length: 14 residues. V shed 7 bases and J 6 bases; nucleotides not matched to a gene: 8. Germline V CDR1 and CDR2: MNHNY, SVGAGI (reference sequence). The CDR3 loop is CASMPGQGTQPQHF. CDR3 bases: TGTGCCAGCATGCCCGGACAGGGTACTCAGCCCCAGCATTTT.

CDR3 nucleotide sequence: TGTGCCTGGGGCAGAGAGTTATCCTACAATGAGCAGTTCTTC. This sequence encodes CAWGRELSYNEQFF. This sequence joins TRBV30 and TRBJ2-1; D unclear. The CDR3 loop spans 14 amino acids. The V end lost 5 bases, the J end lost 1 base, and 12 bases lay between the germline ends. CDR1 and CDR2 from the germline V gene are GTSNPN and SVGIG (reference sequence).

The chain couples TRBV6-6 to TRBJ2-1; 9 nucleotides align to TRBD2. J was trimmed by 9 bases and V by 2 bases; bases with no gene match: 11. Germline V lookup: CDR1 MNHNY, CDR2 SVGAGI (reference sequence). The CDR3 contains 16 residues. This CDR3 reads CASSYNRAGGLGEQFF. The DNA of the CDR3 is TGTGCCAGCAGTTACAATCGAGCGGGAGGATTAGGTGAGCAGTTCTTC.

The chain links TRBV10-3 to TRBJ2-1; D might be TRBD1 or TRBD2, each matching 5 bases. Germline V gene lookup returns CDR1 ENHRY and CDR2 SYGVKD. V lost 3 bases, J lost 9 bases, and 18 bases lay in between. The CDR3 length is 15 residues. The CDR3 reads CAISDMRGAMGEQFF. DNA of the CDR3: TGTGCCATCAGTGATATGAGAGGGGCGATGGGTGAGCAGTTCTTC.

Regarding this clone: Different DNA sequences within this sample yield the same CDR3. The rearrangement links TRBV27 to TRBJ2-3; D is perhaps TRBD1 (6 bases). V was pared by 5 bases and J by 2 bases, with 14 bases between. The germline V gene encodes CDR1 MNHEY and CDR2 SMNVEV (reference sequence). CDR3 length equals 15 residues. In DNA form, the CDR3 reads TGTGCCAGCAGTCCGTCCGGGACACCCACAGATACGCAGTATTTT. It yields the protein CASSPSGTPTDTQYF.

The CDR3 DNA reads TGTGCCAGCAGCCACCGTTGGGGATTGGAGGAGACCCAGTACTTC. The encoded protein is CASSHRWGLEETQYF. V and J are TRBV7-2 and TRBJ2-5; unclear D gene. The CDR3 covers 15 residues. V was clipped by 5 bases and J by 5 bases, with 18 bases between them. The germline V gene has CDR1 SGHTA and CDR2 FQGNSA.

This sequence joins TRBV6-5 and TRBJ2-7, with TRBD2 as a possible D gene (6 bases). The germline V gene has CDR1 MNHEY and CDR2 SVGAGI. The CDR3 runs 14 residues. Deletions cut 2 bases from V and 7 bases from J, with 15 bases between. The CDR3 DNA reads as TGTGCCAGCAGTTACGGAGGGTTTGGGGGTGAGCAGTACTTC. Amino acids: CASSYGGFGGEQYF.

This chain joins TRBV2 and TRBJ1-1; D uncertain. The CDR3 contains 11 residues. The V and J ends lost 0 bases and 8 bases respectively, with 4 bases between them. Germline values: CDR1 SNHLY, CDR2 FYNNEI. CDR3 sequence: CASSEASEAFF. CDR3 DNA sequence: TGTGCCAGCAGTGAAGCATCGGAAGCTTTCTTT.

The chain has TRBV2 and TRBJ2-3; 8 bases line up with TRBD2. The CDR3 sequence is 14 residues long. V was pared by 6 bases and J by 2 bases, with 4 bases of the junction left unmatched. The germline V gene encodes CDR1 SNHLY and CDR2 FYNNEI. The CDR3 DNA reads TGTGCCAGCAGAGTAGCGGGGTACACAGATACGCAGTATTTT. Translated, it gives CASRVAGYTDTQYF.

On this clone: This sample also contains other DNA sequences that code for the same CDR3. The chain couples TRBV5-1 to TRBJ2-6; D gene ambiguous. The CDR3 is 15 residues long. CDR1 SGHRS and CDR2 YFSETQ come from the germline V gene. V was cut by 0 bases and J by 0 bases, with 4 bases left in between. DNA of the CDR3: TGCGCCAGCAGCTTGGTTCTCTCTGGGGCCAACGTCCTGACTTTC. Translating it yields CASSLVLSGANVLTF. Full variable domain (outside the CDR3, taken from reference TRBV5-1 and TRBJ2-6): KAGVTQTPRYLIKTRGQQVTLSCSPISGHRSVSWYQQTPGQGLQFLFEYFSETQRNKGNFPGRFSGRQFSNSRSEMNVSTLELGDSALYLCASSLVLSGANVLTFGAGSRLTVL.

The chain uses TRBV5-1 and TRBJ2-3, with unresolved D. Trimming removed 4 bases from V and 3 bases from J, with 15 bases in between. In germline, CDR1 is SGHRS, CDR2 YFSETQ. This CDR3 is built from 15 residues. Here the CDR3 DNA reads TGCGCCAGCAGCGGCCGGACCCAGTCAACAGATACGCAGTATTTT. Residues: CASSGRTQSTDTQYF.

In its sample, this clone was seen once. The chain uses TRBV7-9 and TRBJ2-1, with 8 bases lining up with TRBD1. The CDR3 totals 16 residues. CDR1 and CDR2 from the germline V gene are SEHNR and FQNEAQ (reference sequence). After removal of 1 base from V and 6 bases from J, the junction contained 8 bases not matched to a gene. The CDR3 nucleotides read TGTGCCAGCAGCTTAGGTTACAGGGGGATGGTCAATGAGCAGTTCTTC. It specifies CASSLGYRGMVNEQFF.

The chain recombines TRBV18 with TRBJ2-5; D is unclear. CDR3 length: 13 amino acids. Trimming cost V 1 base and J 5 bases, with 8 bases left between them. Germline CDR1 is KGHSH and CDR2 is LQKENI. The CDR3 reads CASSPLSPETQYF. As DNA, the CDR3 is TGTGCCAGCTCACCACTAAGTCCGGAGACCCAGTACTTC.

The J gene is TRBJ2-5, the V gene TRBV2, with 12 bases fitting TRBD2. Looked up from germline, CDR1 is SNHLY and CDR2 is FYNNEI. J gave up 6 bases and V 3 bases, and 8 bases lay outside the gene matches. The CDR3 totals 16 residues. CDR3 DNA sequence: TGTGCCAGCAGTGAGTCCCCACTAGCGGGGGGCCAGACCCAGTACTTC. It translates to CASSESPLAGGQTQYF.

About this clone: Within the sample, other DNA sequences also encode this same CDR3. V and J are TRBV5-1 and TRBJ2-3; D unclear. The germline V gene encodes CDR1 SGHRS and CDR2 YFSETQ. V lost 0 bases and J lost 2, with 7 bases in between. The CDR3 spans 14 residues. The CDR3 nucleotides are TGCGCCAGCAGCTTGGGGGAACCCACAGATACGCAGTATTTT. This gives the protein CASSLGEPTDTQYF.

This rearrangement joins TRBV6-5 to TRBJ2-5; D is unresolved. In germline, CDR1 is MNHEY, CDR2 SVGAGI. There are 11 residues in the CDR3. V gave up 8 bases and J gave up 5 bases, with 9 bases separating them. The CDR3 loop reads CASGNGETQYF. The CDR3 region has the DNA TGTGCCAGCGGAAACGGGGAGACCCAGTACTTC.